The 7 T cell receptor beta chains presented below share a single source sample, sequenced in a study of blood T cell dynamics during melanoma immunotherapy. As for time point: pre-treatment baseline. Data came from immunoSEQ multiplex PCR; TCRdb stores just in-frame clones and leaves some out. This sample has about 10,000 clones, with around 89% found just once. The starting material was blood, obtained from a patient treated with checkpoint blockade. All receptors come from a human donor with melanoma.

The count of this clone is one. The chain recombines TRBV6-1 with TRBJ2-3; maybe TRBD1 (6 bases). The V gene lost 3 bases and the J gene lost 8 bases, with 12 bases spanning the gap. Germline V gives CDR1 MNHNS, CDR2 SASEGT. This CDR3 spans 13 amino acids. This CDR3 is CASSDGQPSTQYF. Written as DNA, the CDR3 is TGTGCCAGCAGTGACGGACAGCCTTCTACGCAGTATTTT.

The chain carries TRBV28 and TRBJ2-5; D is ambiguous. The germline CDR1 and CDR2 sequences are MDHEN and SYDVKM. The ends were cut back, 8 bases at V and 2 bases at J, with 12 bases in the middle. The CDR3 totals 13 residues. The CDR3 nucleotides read TGTGCCAGCGTTATGAACCATCAAGAGACCCAGTACTTC. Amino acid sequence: CASVMNHQETQYF.

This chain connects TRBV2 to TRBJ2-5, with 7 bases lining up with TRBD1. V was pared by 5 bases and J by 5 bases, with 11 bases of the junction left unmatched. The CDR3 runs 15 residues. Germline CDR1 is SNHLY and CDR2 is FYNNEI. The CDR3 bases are TGTGCCAGCAGTTTCATGAGGGGGCAGGTCGAGACCCAGTACTTC. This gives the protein CASSFMRGQVETQYF.

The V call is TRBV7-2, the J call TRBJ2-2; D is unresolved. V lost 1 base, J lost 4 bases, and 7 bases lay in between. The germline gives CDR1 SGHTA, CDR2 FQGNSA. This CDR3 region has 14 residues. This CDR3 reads CASSLGTGTGELFF. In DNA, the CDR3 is TGTGCCAGCAGCTTAGGGACGGGCACCGGGGAGCTGTTTTTT.

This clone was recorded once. CDR3 in DNA: TGTGCCAGCTCGCCAGGACAGGGGAACGAGCAGTACTTC. Amino acid sequence: CASSPGQGNEQYF. The chain joins TRBV18 to TRBJ2-7; the match to TRBD1 covers 9 bases. The ends lost 6 bases at V and 5 bases at J; junction bases unmatched: 5. Germline-derived CDR1 and CDR2 are KGHSH and LQKENI. The CDR3 runs 13 residues.

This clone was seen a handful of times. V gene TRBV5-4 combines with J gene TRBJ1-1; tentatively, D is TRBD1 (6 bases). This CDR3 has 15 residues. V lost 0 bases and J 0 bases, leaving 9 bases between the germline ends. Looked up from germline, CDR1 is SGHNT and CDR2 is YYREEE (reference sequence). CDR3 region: CASSLVQGLNTEAFF. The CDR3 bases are TGTGCCAGCAGCTTGGTACAGGGCCTGAACACTGAAGCTTTCTTT.

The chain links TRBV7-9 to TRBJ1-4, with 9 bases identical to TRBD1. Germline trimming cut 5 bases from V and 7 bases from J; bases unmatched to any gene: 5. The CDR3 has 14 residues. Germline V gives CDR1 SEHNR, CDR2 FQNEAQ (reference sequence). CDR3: CASSQGQGGEKLFF. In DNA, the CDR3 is TGTGCCAGCAGCCAGGGACAGGGCGGTGAAAAACTGTTTTTT.